This is a list of T cell receptor beta chains from one sample in a study of CD8 T cells in ankylosing spondylitis. TCRdb fed the 5' RACE reads into MiXCR, producing one record per CDR3 protein. In the table there are fewer than 250,000 distinct CDR3 sequences, roughly a third of which are singletons. Sequencing used blood, either unsorted or a sorted T cell fraction (not recorded which). These receptor sequences come from a male donor with ankylosing spondylitis or in good health (not recorded which). The conserved cysteine and the conserved F or W are not part of the CDR3 here. D genes are given only for firm matches.

.	TRBJ1-2	TRBV5-1	ASSLVGATYGYT
TRBD2	TRBJ2-2	TRBV5-1	ASSRGLENTGELF
.	TRBJ2-1	TRBV6-5	ATTQGNEQF
.	TRBJ1-2	TRBV5-1	ASSLDGVGWGYT
.	TRBJ1-2	TRBV29-1	SVEGTDSNYGYT
.	TRBJ1-1	TRBV12-3/TRBV12-4	ASSPPGDTEAF
.	TRBJ2-5	TRBV12-3/TRBV12-4	ASSLPRTQETQY
TRBD2	TRBJ2-5	TRBV12-3/TRBV12-4	ASQPGLAEETQY
.	TRBJ2-1	TRBV6-1	ASSTARGFDEQF
TRBD1	TRBJ1-4	TRBV29-1	SAVTGGDEKLF
.	TRBJ1-4	TRBV10-3	AISSGEKLF
.	TRBJ2-5	TRBV9	ASSVKDGETQY
.	TRBJ2-3	TRBV6-2/TRBV6-3	ASQEAADTQY
.	TRBJ1-1	TRBV28	ASSRLRIGDTEAF
.	TRBJ1-1	TRBV28	ASSLLASPRIGTEAF
TRBD1	TRBJ2-5	TRBV5-1	ASGPGTVKETQY
.	TRBJ1-1	TRBV29-1	SVEGNTEAF
.	TRBJ2-5	TRBV7-9	ASSSLYGGRETQY
.	TRBJ1-2	TRBV5-6	ASSLGRSGGYT
.	TRBJ2-5	TRBV9	ASSVNSGGGETQY
.	TRBJ2-7	TRBV7-9	ASSLVVRNEQY
TRBD1	TRBJ2-7	TRBV4-1	ASSQDSGTANYEQY
.	TRBJ2-7	TRBV29-1	SVEGGRGRPSYEQY
.	TRBJ2-2	TRBV15	ATSRPSTGELF
TRBD1	TRBJ1-2	TRBV4-1	ASSHRAAGTESYGYT
.	TRBJ1-5	TRBV10-3	AISESYGGNQPQH
.	TRBJ1-2	TRBV28	ASSRSQNYGYT
.	TRBJ1-6	TRBV28	ASFPGVRDSPLH
TRBD1	TRBJ1-5	TRBV20-1	SARGTGDNQPQH
.	TRBJ2-7	TRBV20-1	SALQGYEQY
TRBD2	TRBJ2-3	TRBV7-9	ASSFGRGGAPDTQY
.	TRBJ2-7	TRBV20-1	SARDSGQWYEQY
.	TRBJ1-1	TRBV4-1	ASRGPLRDTEAF
.	TRBJ1-2	TRBV27	ASSPTSGYGYT
.	TRBJ2-7	TRBV6-1	ASSEVRGEQY
.	TRBJ1-5	TRBV7-8	ASNLGGAHQPQH
TRBD2	TRBJ2-7	TRBV29-1	SAGLANEQY
.	TRBJ2-2	TRBV7-8	ASSSGGATGELF
.	TRBJ2-2	TRBV7-2	ASSTQARTNTGELF
.	TRBJ1-3	TRBV20-1	SAADGGSGNTIY
.	TRBJ1-1	TRBV12-3/TRBV12-4	ASTEGGSQSTEAF
TRBD1	TRBJ2-1	TRBV12-3/TRBV12-4	ASSQDRVDGEQF
.	TRBJ2-3	TRBV20-1	SASDARAGLSTDTQY
.	TRBJ2-2	TRBV6-5	ASSWTVANTGELF
.	TRBJ2-1	TRBV7-2	ASSLYWGAYNEQF
TRBD2	TRBJ2-7	TRBV20-1	SARGPGGYSYEQY
.	TRBJ2-3	TRBV11-2	ASSKQEVVDTQY
TRBD2	TRBJ2-3	TRBV20-1	SARSGVGGDTQY
.	TRBJ2-3	TRBV12-3/TRBV12-4	ASSLSSVSDTQY
.	TRBJ2-7	TRBV18	ASSPYRDTYEQY
.	TRBJ2-1	TRBV12-3/TRBV12-4	ASSLVGYNEQF
TRBD1	TRBJ1-5	TRBV4-1	ASSQGVRGGYSNQPQH
.	TRBJ1-2	TRBV5-1	ASSTRGDNGYT
.	TRBJ2-7	TRBV6-5	ASSYLDSGYEQY
.	TRBJ2-3	TRBV20-1	SAKVSGDTQY
.	TRBJ2-3	TRBV12-3/TRBV12-4	ASRRRWPTDTQY
TRBD1	TRBJ1-6	TRBV7-9	ASSDRALGNSPLH